The T cell receptor beta chain described here comes from a study of PD-1 and CTLA-4 blockade in melanoma. The germline CDR1 and CDR2 sequences are SGHAT and FQNNGV. V shed 5 bases and J shed 7 bases, with 15 bases lying between them. The CDR3 spans 15 residues. Produced via immunoSEQ multiplex PCR; TCRdb's table is partial and in-frame only. This table holds 30,000 or so clones, around 93% found once. The sequence came from a human donor with melanoma. The chain recombines TRBV11-2 with TRBJ1-6; D is undetermined. This specimen consisted of CD8+ T cells from peripheral blood, obtained from a patient given anti-PD-1 treatment. CDR3 DNA: TGTGCCAGCAGCGAACCGGGCCTCGGGAATTCACCCCTCCACTTT. Its protein is CASSEPGLGNSPLHF.